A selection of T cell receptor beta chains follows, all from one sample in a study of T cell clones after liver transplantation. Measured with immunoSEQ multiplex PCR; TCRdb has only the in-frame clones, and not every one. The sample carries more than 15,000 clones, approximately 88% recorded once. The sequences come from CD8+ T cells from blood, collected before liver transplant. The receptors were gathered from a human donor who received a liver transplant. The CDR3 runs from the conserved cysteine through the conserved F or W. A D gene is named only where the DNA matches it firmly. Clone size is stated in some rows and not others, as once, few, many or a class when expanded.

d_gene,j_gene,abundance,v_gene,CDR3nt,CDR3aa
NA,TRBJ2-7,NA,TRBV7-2,TGTGCCAGCAGCTACACTAGCCTGAGCTCCTACGAGCAGTACTTC,CASSYTSLSSYEQYF
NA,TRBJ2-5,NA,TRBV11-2,TGTGCCAGCAGCTTACACAGGGCCCCCCAAGAGACCCAGTACTTC,CASSLHRAPQETQYF
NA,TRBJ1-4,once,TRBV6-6,TGTGCCAGCAGAAACTTTCCAACGAAGTTGGGTGAAAAACTGTTTTTT,CASRNFPTKLGEKLFF
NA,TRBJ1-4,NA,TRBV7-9,TGTGCCAGCAGCTTAGCGCGTCGGGGAGGTCATGAAAAACTGTTTTTT,CASSLARRGGHEKLFF
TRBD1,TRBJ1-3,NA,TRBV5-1,TGCGCCAGCAGCTCCCTCGACAGGGCCGGCTCTGGAAACACCATATATTTT,CASSSLDRAGSGNTIYF
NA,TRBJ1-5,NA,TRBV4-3,TGCGCCAGCAGCCAAGATCGGGGGAATCAGCCCCAGCATTTT,CASSQDRGNQPQHF
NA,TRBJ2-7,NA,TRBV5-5,TGTGCCAGCAGCGCTGGGGCCTACGAGCAGTACTTC,CASSAGAYEQYF
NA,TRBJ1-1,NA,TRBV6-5,TGTGCCAGCAGTTACTCTCAGGGGTCAAACACTGAAGCTTTCTTT,CASSYSQGSNTEAFF
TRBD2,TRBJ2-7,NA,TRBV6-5,TGTGCCAGCAGTTCTAGCGGAAGGAGCTCCTACGAGCAGTACTTC,CASSSSGRSSYEQYF
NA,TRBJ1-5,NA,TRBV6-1,TGTGCCAGCAGCGATTCTCCGTATCAGCCCCAGCATTTT,CASSDSPYQPQHF
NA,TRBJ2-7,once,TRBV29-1,TGCAGCGTTTTGTCCGCCTACGAGCAGTACTTC,CSVLSAYEQYF
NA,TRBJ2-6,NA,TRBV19,TGTGCCAGTAGTCTCTTAACAGGGGCCAACGTCCTGACTTTC,CASSLLTGANVLTF
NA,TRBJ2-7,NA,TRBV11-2,TGTGCCAGCAGCTTAGGGGATTCCTACGAGCAGTACTTC,CASSLGDSYEQYF
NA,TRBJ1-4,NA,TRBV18,TGTGCCAGCTCACCATCGACCGGACTTAATGAAAAACTGTTTTTT,CASSPSTGLNEKLFF
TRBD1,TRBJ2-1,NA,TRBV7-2,TGTGCCAGCAGCTCCCCAGACAGGGAAGTTTACAATGAGCAGTTCTTC,CASSSPDREVYNEQFF
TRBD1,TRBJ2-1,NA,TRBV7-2,TGTGCCAGCAGCCTAATGACAGGGGCCCATGAGCAGTTCTTC,CASSLMTGAHEQFF
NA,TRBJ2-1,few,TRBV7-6,TGTGCCAGCAGCTCAGGAGCTGCCGAGAGACATGAGCAGTTCTTC,CASSSGAAERHEQFF
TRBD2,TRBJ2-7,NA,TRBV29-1,TGCAGCGTTTTAGCGGGAGGGGCCTACGAGCAGTACTTC,CSVLAGGAYEQYF
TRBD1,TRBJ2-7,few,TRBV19,TGTGCCAGTAGTATGACAGGGGGGATCTACGAGCAGTACTTC,CASSMTGGIYEQYF
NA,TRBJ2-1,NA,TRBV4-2,TGTGCCAGCAGAGCCCGAGGTGGGGAGTATAAGGATGAGCAGTTCTTC,CASRARGGEYKDEQFF
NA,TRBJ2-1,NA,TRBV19,TGTGCCAGTAAGGCTAGCGACTACAATGAGCAGTTCTTC,CASKASDYNEQFF
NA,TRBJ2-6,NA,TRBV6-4,TGTGCCAGCAGCGAGGGGGTATTGAGCTCTGGGGCCAACGTCCTGACTTTC,CASSEGVLSSGANVLTF
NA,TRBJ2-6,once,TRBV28,TGTGCCAGCAGCCCCGACAGCTCTGGGGCCAACGTCCTGACTTTC,CASSPDSSGANVLTF
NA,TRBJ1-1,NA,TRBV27,TGTGCCAGCAGTTACCAGGGAACAAACACTGAAGCTTTCTTT,CASSYQGTNTEAFF
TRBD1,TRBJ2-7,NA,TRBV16,TGTGCCAGCAGCCTCCGGGACAGCTACGAGCAGTACTTC,CASSLRDSYEQYF
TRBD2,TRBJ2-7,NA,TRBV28,TGTGCCAGCAGTCCCCGGGAGGCGGAACTCTACGAGCAGTACTTC,CASSPREAELYEQYF
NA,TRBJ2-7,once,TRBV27,TGTGCCAGCAGTTTATACGGGAAAGTGGGAGAGCAGTACTTC,CASSLYGKVGEQYF
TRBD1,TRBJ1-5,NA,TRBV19,TGTGCCAGTAGTCCCGACAGGGGCGGCAATCAGCCCCAGCATTTT,CASSPDRGGNQPQHF
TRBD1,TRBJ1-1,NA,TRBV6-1,TGTGCCAGCAGGACAGGGGGCATTGGCACTGAAGCTTTCTTT,CASRTGGIGTEAFF